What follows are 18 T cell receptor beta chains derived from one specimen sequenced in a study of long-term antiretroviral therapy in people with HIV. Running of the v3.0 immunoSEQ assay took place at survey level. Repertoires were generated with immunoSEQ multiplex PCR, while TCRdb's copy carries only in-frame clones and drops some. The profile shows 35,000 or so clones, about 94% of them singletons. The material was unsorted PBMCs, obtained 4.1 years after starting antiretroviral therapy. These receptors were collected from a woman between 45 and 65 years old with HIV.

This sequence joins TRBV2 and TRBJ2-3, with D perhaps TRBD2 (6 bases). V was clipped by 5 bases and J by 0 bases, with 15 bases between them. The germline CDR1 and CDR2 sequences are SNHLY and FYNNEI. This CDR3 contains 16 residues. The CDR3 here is CASSPTSGPSTDTQYF. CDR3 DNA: TGTGCCAGCAGTCCTACAAGCGGGCCGAGCACAGATACGCAGTATTTT.

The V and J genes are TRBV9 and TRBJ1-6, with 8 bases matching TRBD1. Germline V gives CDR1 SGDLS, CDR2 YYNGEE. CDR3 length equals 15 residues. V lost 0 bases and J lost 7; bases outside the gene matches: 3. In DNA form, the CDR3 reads TGTGCCAGCAGCGTAGCTGGACAGGGAAATTCACCCCTCCACTTT. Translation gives CASSVAGQGNSPLHF. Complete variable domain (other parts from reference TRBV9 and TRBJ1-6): DSGVTQTPKHLITATGQRVTLRCSPRSGDLSVYWYQQSLDQGLQFLIQYYNGEERAKGNILERFSAQQFPDLHSELNLSSLELGDSALYFCASSVAGQGNSPLHFGNGTRLTVT.

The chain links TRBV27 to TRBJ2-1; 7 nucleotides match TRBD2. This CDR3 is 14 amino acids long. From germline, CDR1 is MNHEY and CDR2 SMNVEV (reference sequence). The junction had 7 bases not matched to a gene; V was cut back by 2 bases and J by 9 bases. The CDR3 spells CASSLRRGGLEQFF. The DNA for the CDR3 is TGTGCCAGCAGTTTACGTAGGGGAGGGCTTGAGCAGTTCTTC.

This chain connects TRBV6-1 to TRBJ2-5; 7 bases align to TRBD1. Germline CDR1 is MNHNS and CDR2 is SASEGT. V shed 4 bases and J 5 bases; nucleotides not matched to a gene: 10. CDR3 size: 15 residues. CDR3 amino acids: CASSANDRVEETQYF. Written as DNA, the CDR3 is TGTGCCAGCAGTGCCAATGACAGGGTTGAGGAGACCCAGTACTTC.

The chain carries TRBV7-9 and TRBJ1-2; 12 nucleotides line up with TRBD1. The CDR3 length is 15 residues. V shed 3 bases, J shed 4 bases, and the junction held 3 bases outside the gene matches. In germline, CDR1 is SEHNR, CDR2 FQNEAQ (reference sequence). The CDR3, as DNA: TGTGCCAGCAGCTTCGGGACAGGGGGCAGCTATGGCTACACCTTC. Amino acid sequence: CASSFGTGGSYGYTF.

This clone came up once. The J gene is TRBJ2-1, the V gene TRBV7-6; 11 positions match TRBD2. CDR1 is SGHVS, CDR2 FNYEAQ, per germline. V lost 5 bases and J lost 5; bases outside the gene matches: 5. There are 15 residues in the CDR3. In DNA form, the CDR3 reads TGTGCCAGCAGCCTACTAGCGGGGGTGAACAATGAGCAGTTCTTC. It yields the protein CASSLLAGVNNEQFF.

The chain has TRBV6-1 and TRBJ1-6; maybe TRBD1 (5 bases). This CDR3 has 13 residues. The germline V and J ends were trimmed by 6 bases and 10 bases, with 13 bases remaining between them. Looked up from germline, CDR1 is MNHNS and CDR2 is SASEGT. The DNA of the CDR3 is TGTGCCAGCAGACCAAACGGGGACTCACCCCTCCACTTT. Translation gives CASRPNGDSPLHF.

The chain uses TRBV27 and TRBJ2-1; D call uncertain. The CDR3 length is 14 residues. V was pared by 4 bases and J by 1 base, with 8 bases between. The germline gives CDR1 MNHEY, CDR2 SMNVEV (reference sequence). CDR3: CASSSPSSYNEQFF. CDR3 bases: TGTGCCAGCAGTTCCCCCAGTTCCTACAATGAGCAGTTCTTC.

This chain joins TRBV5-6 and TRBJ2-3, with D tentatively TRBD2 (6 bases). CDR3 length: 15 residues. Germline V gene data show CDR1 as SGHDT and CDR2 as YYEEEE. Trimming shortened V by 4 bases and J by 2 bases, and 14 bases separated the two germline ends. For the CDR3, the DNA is TGTGCCAGCAGCCTGGTCGGGGGAGTCACAGATACGCAGTATTTT. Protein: CASSLVGGVTDTQYF.

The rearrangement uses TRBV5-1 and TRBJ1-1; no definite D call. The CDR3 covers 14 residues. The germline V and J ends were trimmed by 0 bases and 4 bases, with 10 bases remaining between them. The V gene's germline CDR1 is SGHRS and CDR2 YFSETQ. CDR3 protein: CASSLAQTTTEAFF. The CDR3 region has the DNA TGCGCCAGCAGCTTGGCCCAAACAACCACTGAAGCTTTCTTT.

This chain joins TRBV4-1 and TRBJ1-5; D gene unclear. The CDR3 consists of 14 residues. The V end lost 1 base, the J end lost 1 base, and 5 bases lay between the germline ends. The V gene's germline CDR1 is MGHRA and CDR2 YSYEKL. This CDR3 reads CASSQGLSNQPQHF. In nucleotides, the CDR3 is TGCGCCAGCAGCCAAGGGTTAAGCAATCAGCCCCAGCATTTT.

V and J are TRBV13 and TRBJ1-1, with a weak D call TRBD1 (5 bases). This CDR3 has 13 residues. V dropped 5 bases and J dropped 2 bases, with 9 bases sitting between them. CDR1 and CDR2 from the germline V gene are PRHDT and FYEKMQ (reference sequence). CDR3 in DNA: TGTGCCAGCAGCGGGACGGTCAACACTGAAGCTTTCTTT. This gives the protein CASSGTVNTEAFF.

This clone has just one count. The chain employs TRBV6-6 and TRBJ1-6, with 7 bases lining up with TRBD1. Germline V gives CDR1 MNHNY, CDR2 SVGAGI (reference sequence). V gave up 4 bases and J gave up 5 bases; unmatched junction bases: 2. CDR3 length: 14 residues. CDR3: CASSSTGNNSPLHF. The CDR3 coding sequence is TGTGCCAGCAGTTCGACAGGGAATAATTCACCCCTCCACTTT.

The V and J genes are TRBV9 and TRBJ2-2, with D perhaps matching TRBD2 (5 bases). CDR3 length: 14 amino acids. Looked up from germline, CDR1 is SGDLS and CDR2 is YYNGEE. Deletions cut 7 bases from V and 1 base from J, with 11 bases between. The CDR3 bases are TGTGCCAGCCGGCGGGCAGGGAACACCGGGGAGCTGTTTTTT. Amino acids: CASRRAGNTGELFF.

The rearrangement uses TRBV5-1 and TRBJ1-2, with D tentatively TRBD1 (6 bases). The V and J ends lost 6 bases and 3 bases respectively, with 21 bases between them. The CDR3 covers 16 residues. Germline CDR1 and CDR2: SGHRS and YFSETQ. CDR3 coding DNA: TGCGCCAGCACAAGTAGGGCGGGGGCTTTGGACTATGGCTACACCTTC. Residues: CASTSRAGALDYGYTF.

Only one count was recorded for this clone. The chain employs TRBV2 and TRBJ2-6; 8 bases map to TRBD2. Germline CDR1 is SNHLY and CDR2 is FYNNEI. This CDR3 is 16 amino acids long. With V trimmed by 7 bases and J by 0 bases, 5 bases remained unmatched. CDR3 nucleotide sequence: TGTGCCAGCAAACTAGCGGTGGACTCTGGGGCCAACGTCCTGACTTTC. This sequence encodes CASKLAVDSGANVLTF. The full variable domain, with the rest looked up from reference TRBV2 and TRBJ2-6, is EPEVTQTPSHQVTQMGQEVILRCVPISNHLYFYWYRQILGQKVEFLVSFYNNEISEKSEIFDDQFSVERPDGSNFTLKIRSTKLEDSAMYFCASKLAVDSGANVLTFGAGSRLTVL.

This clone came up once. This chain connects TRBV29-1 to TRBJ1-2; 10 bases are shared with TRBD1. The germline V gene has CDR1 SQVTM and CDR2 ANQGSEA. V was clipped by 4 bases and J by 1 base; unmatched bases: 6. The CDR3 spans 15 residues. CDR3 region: CSVVRTGGSNYGYTF. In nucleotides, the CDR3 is TGCAGCGTTGTACGGACAGGGGGGAGTAACTATGGCTACACCTTC. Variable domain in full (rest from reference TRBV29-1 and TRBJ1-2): SAVISQKPSRDICQRGTSLTIQCQVDSQVTMMFWYRQQPGQSLTLIATANQGSEATYESGFVIDKFPISRPNLTFSTLTVSNMSPEDSSIYLCSVVRTGGSNYGYTFGSGTRLTVV.

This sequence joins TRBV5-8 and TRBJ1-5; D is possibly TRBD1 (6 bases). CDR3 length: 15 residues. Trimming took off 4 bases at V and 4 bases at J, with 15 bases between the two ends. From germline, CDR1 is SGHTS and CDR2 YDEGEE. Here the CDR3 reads CASSDAGGWNQPQHF. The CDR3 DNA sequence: TGTGCCAGCAGCGACGCGGGGGGCTGGAATCAGCCCCAGCATTTT.